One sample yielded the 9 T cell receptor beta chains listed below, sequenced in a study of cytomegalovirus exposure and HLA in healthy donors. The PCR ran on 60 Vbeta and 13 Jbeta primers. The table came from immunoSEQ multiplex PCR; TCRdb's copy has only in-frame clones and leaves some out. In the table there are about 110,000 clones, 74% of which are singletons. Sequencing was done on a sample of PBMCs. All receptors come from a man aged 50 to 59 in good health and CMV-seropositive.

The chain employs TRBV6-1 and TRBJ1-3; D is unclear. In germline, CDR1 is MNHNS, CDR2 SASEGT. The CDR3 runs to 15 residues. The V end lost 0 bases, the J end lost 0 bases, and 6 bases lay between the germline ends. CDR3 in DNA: TGTGCCAGCAGTGAAGCGTATTTCTCTGGAAACACCATATATTTT. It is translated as CASSEAYFSGNTIYF.

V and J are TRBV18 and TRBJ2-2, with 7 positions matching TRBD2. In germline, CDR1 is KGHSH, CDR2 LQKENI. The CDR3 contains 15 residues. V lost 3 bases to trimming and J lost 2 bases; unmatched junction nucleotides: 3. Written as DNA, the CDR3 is TGTGCCAGCTCACCCCGACTAGCTAACACCGGGGAGCTGTTTTTT. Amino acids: CASSPRLANTGELFF.

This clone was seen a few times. The DNA of the CDR3 is TGCGCCAGCAGCTTGGACCGGACAGGGGGCACCGGGGAGCTGTTTTTT. As protein: CASSLDRTGGTGELFF. V gene TRBV5-1 combines with J gene TRBJ2-2; 10 nucleotides align to TRBD1. The trim removed 0 bases at V and 4 bases at J, leaving 3 bases unmatched. From germline, CDR1 is SGHRS and CDR2 YFSETQ. This CDR3 contains 16 residues.

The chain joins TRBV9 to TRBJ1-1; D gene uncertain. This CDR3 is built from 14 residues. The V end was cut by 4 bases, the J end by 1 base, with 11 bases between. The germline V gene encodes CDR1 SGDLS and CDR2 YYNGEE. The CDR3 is CASSPRDTNTEAFF. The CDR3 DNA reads TGTGCCAGCAGCCCCCGGGATACGAACACTGAAGCTTTCTTT.

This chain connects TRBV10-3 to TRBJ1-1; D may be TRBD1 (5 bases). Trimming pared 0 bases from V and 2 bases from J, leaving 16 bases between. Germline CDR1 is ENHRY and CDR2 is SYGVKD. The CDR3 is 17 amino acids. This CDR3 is CAISESGAQNGNTEAFF. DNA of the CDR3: TGTGCCATCAGTGAGTCAGGGGCCCAAAACGGAAACACTGAAGCTTTCTTT.

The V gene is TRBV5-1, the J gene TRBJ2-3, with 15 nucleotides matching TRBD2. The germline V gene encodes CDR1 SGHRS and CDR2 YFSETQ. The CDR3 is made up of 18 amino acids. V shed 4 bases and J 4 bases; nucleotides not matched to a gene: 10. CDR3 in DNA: TGCGCCAGCAGCGGCCCGGGACTAGCGGGAGGCACGTCAGATACGCAGTATTTT. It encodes CASSGPGLAGGTSDTQYF. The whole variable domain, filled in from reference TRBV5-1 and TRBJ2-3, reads KAGVTQTPRYLIKTRGQQVTLSCSPISGHRSVSWYQQTPGQGLQFLFEYFSETQRNKGNFPGRFSGRQFSNSRSEMNVSTLELGDSALYLCASSGPGLAGGTSDTQYFGPGTRLTVL.

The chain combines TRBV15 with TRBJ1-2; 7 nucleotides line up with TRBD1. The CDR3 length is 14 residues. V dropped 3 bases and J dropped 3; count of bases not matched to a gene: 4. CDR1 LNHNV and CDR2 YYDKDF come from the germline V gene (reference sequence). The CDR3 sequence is CATSSDRVDYGYTF. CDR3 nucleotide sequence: TGTGCCACCAGCAGTGACAGGGTTGACTATGGCTACACCTTC.

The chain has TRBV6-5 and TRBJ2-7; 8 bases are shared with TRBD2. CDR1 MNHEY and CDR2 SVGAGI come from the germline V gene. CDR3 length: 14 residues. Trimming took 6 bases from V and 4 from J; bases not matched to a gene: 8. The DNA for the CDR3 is TGTGCCAGCAGCCCCGCGGGACTAGGGTACGAGCAGTACTTC. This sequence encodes CASSPAGLGYEQYF.

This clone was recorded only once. The CDR3 loop is CASSESGRRPYSEAFF. CDR3 DNA sequence: TGCGCCAGCAGTGAGTCGGGCCGACGTCCCTATAGTGAAGCTTTCTTT. The chain joins TRBV10-1 to TRBJ1-1; no firm D call. This CDR3 has 16 residues. V gave up 0 bases and J gave up 7 bases, with 18 bases separating them. CDR1 and CDR2 from the germline V gene are WNHNN and SYGVQD (reference sequence).